This record looks at one T cell receptor (beta chain) sequence and its context. In the source study's methods: Amplification of reference gene primers provided the estimated nucleated cell counts. Sequencing used immunoSEQ multiplex PCR; TCRdb keeps in-frame clones, though not all of them. The V and J calls and clone size come from that table; D and trimming were worked out from the DNA. The table shows more than 200,000 clones, with about 87% occurring only once. This sample was taken from a study of blood T cell repertoires in COVID-19. Study context: Donors in the United States, Italy and Spain gave samples during acute or convalescent COVID-19. The cDNA or gDNA used as material had been derived from T cells, B-cell-depleted T cells, or PBMCs.

Seattle researchers signed up patients amid active infection and tracked them longitudinally. Trimming removed 4 bases at V and 0 bases at J, with 13 bases between. The CDR3 is made up of 15 amino acids. CDR1 SGHNT and CDR2 YYREEE come from the germline V gene (reference sequence). The material sequenced was peripheral blood. The clonotype comes from a woman aged 60-70 years with COVID-19, enrolled during active disease. This chain uses TRBV5-4 with TRBJ1-1; perhaps TRBD1 as D (6 bases). In DNA form, the CDR3 reads TGTGCCAGCAGCCCGTCGACAGGCGTGAACACTGAAGCTTTCTTT. Its translation: CASSPSTGVNTEAFF. Drawing the rest from reference TRBV5-4 and TRBJ1-1, the complete variable domain is ETGVTQSPTHLIKTRGQQVTLRCSSQSGHNTVSWYQQALGQGPQFIFQYYREEENGRGNFPPRFSGLQFPNYSSELNVNALELDDSALYLCASSPSTGVNTEAFFGQGTRLTVV.